Below, 23 T cell receptor beta chains from the same sample are listed, as sequenced in a study of T-cell reconstitution after alpha-beta-depleted transplantation in children. Unique molecular identifiers featured in how the TCRbeta library was prepared. TCRdb reprocessed the PCR reads with MiXCR, giving one entry per CDR3 protein. The data hold under 750,000 distinct CDR3 sequences, with more than 20% observed a single time. Sequences were derived from PBMCs, mostly from graft donor cells, sampled 360 days after TCRalphabeta/CD19-depleted stem cell transplant. The source is a boy under two years old who had a stem cell transplant for acute myeloid leukemia, so the T cells may come from the graft donor.

The CDR3 DNA reads as TGTGCCAGCAGCCCACGTCCCACCGGGGAGCTGTTTTTT. It codes for CASSPRPTGELFF. The rearrangement uses TRBV7-9 and TRBJ2-2; D not resolved. V was pared by 5 bases and J by 4 bases, with 8 bases between. CDR3 size: 13 residues. Germline loops: CDR1 SEHNR, CDR2 FQNEAQ (reference sequence).

V gene TRBV20-1 combines with J gene TRBJ1-1, with D unresolved. The V end was cut by 1 base, the J end by 5 bases, with 17 bases between. Germline lookup yields CDR1 DFQATT and CDR2 SNEGSKA (reference sequence). The CDR3 extends over 15 amino acids. The CDR3 DNA sequence: TGCAGTGCTAGAGTTGAAGCAGGCAGTAAGACTGAAGCTTTCTTT. Protein sequence: CSARVEAGSKTEAFF.

This clonotype was counted between two and nine times. J is TRBJ2-7 and V is TRBV20-1, with TRBD2 identical over 13 bases. The CDR3 covers 16 residues. V was clipped by 3 bases and J by 1 base; unmatched bases: 6. The germline V gene has CDR1 DFQATT and CDR2 SNEGSKA (reference sequence). CDR3 nucleotides: TGCAGTGCTAGGTCAGGACTAGCGGGGGTTTCCTACGAGCAGTACTTC. Amino acid sequence: CSARSGLAGVSYEQYF.

This clonotype was seen more than once but under ten times. The rearrangement uses TRBV6-5 and TRBJ1-5; D might be TRBD1 (6 bases). The ends were cut back, 2 bases at V and 2 bases at J, with 16 bases in the middle. The CDR3 is 17 amino acids. The germline CDR1 and CDR2 sequences are MNHEY and SVGAGI. This CDR3 is CASSYAPGGHGNQPQHF. CDR3 in DNA: TGTGCCAGCAGTTACGCGCCTGGGGGGCATGGCAATCAGCCCCAGCATTTT.

This sequence joins TRBV29-1 and TRBJ1-1, with a tentative D call TRBD1 (5 bases). Germline V gene sequence: CDR1 SQVTM, CDR2 ANQGSEA. V gave up 7 bases and J gave up 1 base, with 7 bases separating them. CDR3 length: 11 residues. The CDR3 reads CSGGENTEAFF. CDR3 sequence (DNA): TGCAGCGGGGGGGAGAACACTGAAGCTTTCTTT.

The table lists this clonotype with a few counts. The V call is TRBV7-8, the J call TRBJ2-1; 11 bases are shared with TRBD2. Trimming at V came to 1 base and at J to 9 bases, leaving 8 bases not matched to a gene. The CDR3 totals 16 residues. Germline CDR1 SGHVS, CDR2 FQNEAQ. The CDR3 spells CASSLGGLAGGSEQFF. CDR3 DNA: TGTGCCAGCAGCTTAGGGGGATTAGCGGGGGGGAGTGAGCAGTTCTTC.

V gene TRBV11-2 combines with J gene TRBJ2-2; D unclear. The CDR3 loop spans 15 amino acids. The V gene lost 5 bases and the J gene lost 1 base, with 11 bases spanning the gap. The V gene's germline CDR1 is SGHAT and CDR2 FQNNGV. CDR3 region: CASSTINLNTGELFF. The CDR3, as DNA: TGTGCCAGCAGCACGATAAATCTGAACACCGGGGAGCTGTTTTTT.

This clonotype was detected a few times. The rearrangement uses TRBV20-1 and TRBJ1-5, with TRBD1 matching over 7 bases. CDR1 and CDR2 (germline): DFQATT, SNEGSKA (reference sequence). This CDR3 spans 16 amino acids. Losses at the gene ends were 3 bases for V and 0 bases for J; bases not matched to a gene: 8. As DNA, the CDR3 is TGCAGTGCTAGCTCCGGGACAGAGTATAGCAATCAGCCCCAGCATTTT. Translating gives CSASSGTEYSNQPQHF.

The gene calls are TRBV27 and TRBJ1-5; 7 bases agree with TRBD1. This CDR3 contains 16 residues. Germline assignment: CDR1 MNHEY and CDR2 SMNVEV (reference sequence). V lost 6 bases and J lost 7; bases outside the gene matches: 15. The CDR3 region is CASSSTGPPGPQPQHF. CDR3 DNA: TGTGCCAGCAGCTCGACAGGGCCTCCGGGCCCCCAGCCCCAGCATTTT.

The chain links TRBV3-1 to TRBJ2-1; D is possibly TRBD2 (6 bases). In germline, CDR1 is LGHDT, CDR2 YNNKEL (reference sequence). Deletions cut 4 bases from V and 0 bases from J, with 13 bases between. This CDR3 has 16 amino acids. The CDR3 DNA sequence: TGTGCCAGCAGCCCCTCGGACGGGAGCTCCTACAATGAGCAGTTCTTC. Translated: CASSPSDGSSYNEQFF.

The gene calls are TRBV18 and TRBJ2-3; weak D call: TRBD2 (5 bases). CDR3 length: 16 amino acids. Trimming removed 6 bases at V and 0 bases at J, with 16 bases between. Germline-derived CDR1 and CDR2 are KGHSH and LQKENI. This chain's CDR3 is CASSLRTRLSTDTQYF. The CDR3 DNA reads as TGTGCCAGCTCTCTTCGAACTCGACTAAGCACAGATACGCAGTATTTT.

The chain couples TRBV7-9 to TRBJ2-5, with 7 bases that match TRBD1. CDR1 SEHNR and CDR2 FQNEAQ come from the germline V gene (reference sequence). The CDR3 covers 15 residues. V was pared by 2 bases and J by 6 bases, with 9 bases of the junction left unmatched. The CDR3 reads CASSLRDRGLKTQYF. Here the CDR3 DNA reads TGTGCCAGCAGCTTACGGGACAGAGGTTTGAAGACCCAGTACTTC.

This clonotype has only a few counts. The chain couples TRBV6-2 or TRBV6-3 to TRBJ2-1; D may match TRBD1 or TRBD2 (5 bases each). Germline CDR1 is MNHEY and CDR2 is SVGEGT. The CDR3 sequence is 15 residues long. Between the trimmed V and J ends, which lost 7 bases and 8 bases, there was a span of 21 bases. CDR3 in amino acids: CASKSPGPRGHEQFF. The CDR3 nucleotides are TGTGCCAGCAAATCCCCGGGACCCCGAGGCCATGAGCAGTTCTTC.

This rearrangement joins TRBV27 to TRBJ2-1; a possible D gene is TRBD2 (6 bases). The CDR3 runs to 14 residues. V gave up 6 bases and J gave up 4 bases, with 13 bases separating them. Per germline, CDR1 MNHEY and CDR2 SMNVEV (reference sequence). The chain's CDR3 is CASRPGVGYNEQFF. The DNA of the CDR3 is TGTGCCAGCAGACCGGGGGTCGGTTACAATGAGCAGTTCTTC.

This chain uses TRBV2 with TRBJ2-7, with D unclear. The length of the CDR3 is 14 residues. Per germline, CDR1 SNHLY and CDR2 FYNNEI. Trimming cost V 1 base and J 5 bases, with 12 bases left between them. CDR3 in amino acids: CASSEGGFIHEQYV. The CDR3 DNA is TGTGCCAGCAGTGAAGGGGGATTTATCCACGAGCAGTACGTC.

The chain has TRBV12-3 or TRBV12-4 and TRBJ1-1; no clear D gene. CDR3 size: 12 residues. Trimming removed 3 bases from V and 7 bases from J, with 9 bases in between. The CDR3 loop reads CASSFAGSEAFF. For the CDR3, the DNA is TGTGCCAGCAGTTTCGCGGGCAGTGAAGCTTTCTTT.

This clonotype was seen at least ten times. The V and J genes are TRBV20-1 and TRBJ2-5; maybe TRBD1 (6 bases). V gave up 6 bases and J gave up 2 bases, with 16 bases separating them. The germline V gene encodes CDR1 DFQATT and CDR2 SNEGSKA (reference sequence). The CDR3 is 14 residues long. Here the CDR3 reads CSARRGWGQETQYF. The CDR3 nucleotides are TGCAGTGCCCGAAGGGGGTGGGGACAAGAGACCCAGTACTTC.

This clonotype was recorded many times. The chain has TRBV12-3 or TRBV12-4 and TRBJ2-2; no clear D gene. The CDR3 is made up of 14 amino acids. Between the trimmed V and J ends, which lost 1 base and 4 bases, there was a span of 7 bases. The CDR3 nucleotides read TGTGCCAGCAGTTTAGGCGGCACCACCGGGGAGCTGTTTTTT. Protein product: CASSLGGTTGELFF.

This clonotype has more than one count but fewer than ten. The chain carries TRBV6-5 and TRBJ2-1, with 8 bases lining up with TRBD1. The germline V gene encodes CDR1 MNHEY and CDR2 SVGAGI. This CDR3 has 19 residues. V trimming: 0 bases; J trimming: 6 bases; junction bases outside the gene matches: 16. The CDR3 nucleotides read TGTGCCAGCAGTTACTCGTTCCCTACCGGACAGGGAGGAACCAATGAGCAGTTCTTC. It encodes CASSYSFPTGQGGTNEQFF.

In this sample, this clonotype turned up many times. CDR3 loop: CASSPLDGDYEQYF. CDR3 DNA: TGCGCCAGCAGCCCCCTCGATGGGGACTACGAGCAGTACTTC. The V gene is TRBV5-1, the J gene TRBJ2-7; D is undetermined. Per the germline V gene, CDR1 is SGHRS and CDR2 is YFSETQ. There are 14 residues in the CDR3. Trimming pared 4 bases from V and 3 bases from J, leaving 14 bases between.

This clonotype was seen more than once but under ten times. The rearrangement uses TRBV20-1 and TRBJ2-3; D may be TRBD2 (6 bases). From germline, CDR1 is DFQATT and CDR2 SNEGSKA (reference sequence). The CDR3 sequence is 14 residues long. V lost 5 bases and J lost 2, with 14 bases in between. For the CDR3, the DNA is TGCAGTGCTGCACGGGACTTACACACAGATACGCAGTATTTT. It is translated as CSAARDLHTDTQYF.

This clonotype has at least ten counts. This rearrangement joins TRBV5-1 to TRBJ2-3; D gene uncertain. There are 16 residues in the CDR3. V shed 0 bases and J shed 0 bases, with 11 bases lying between them. Germline values: CDR1 SGHRS, CDR2 YFSETQ. CDR3 DNA sequence: TGCGCCAGCAGCTTGGAGGCACGAACTAGCACAGATACGCAGTATTTT. As protein: CASSLEARTSTDTQYF.

In its sample, this clonotype was seen a few times. The chain recombines TRBV15 with TRBJ2-3; no reliable D call. V was trimmed by 1 base and J by 6 bases, leaving 5 bases between them. Germline CDR1 is LNHNV and CDR2 is YYDKDF (reference sequence). The CDR3 is 12 amino acids. The DNA of the CDR3 is TGTGCCACCAGCAGAGCACTCGATACGCAGTATTTT. Translated: CATSRALDTQYF.